Shown below are 3 T cell receptor beta chains from a single sample sequenced in a study of T cell responses to AZD1222 COVID-19 vaccine. Produced via immunoSEQ multiplex PCR; TCRdb's table is partial and in-frame only. The table records more than 75,000 clones, around 82% of them present only once. This sample comprised peripheral blood, obtained 28 days after the second AZD1222 dose. Receptors were obtained from an adult who received the AZD1222 COVID-19 vaccine.

The chain links TRBV28 to TRBJ2-7, with TRBD1 as a possible D gene (7 bases). V was clipped by 5 bases and J by 1 base, with 15 bases between them. Germline CDR1 and CDR2: MDHEN and SYDVKM. CDR3 length: 15 residues. The CDR3 sequence: CASSLTGRPSYEQYF. In nucleotides, the CDR3 is TGTGCCAGCAGTCTGACAGGGAGGCCTTCCTACGAGCAGTACTTC.

The CDR3 nucleotides read TGTGCCAGCAAACAGAATGGAAACGGGGGCCGCTATGGCTACACCTTC. This translates into CASKQNGNGGRYGYTF. This chain joins TRBV4-2 and TRBJ1-2; possibly TRBD1 for D (6 bases). Germline V gives CDR1 LGHNA, CDR2 YNFKEQ. V was shortened by 7 bases and J by 4 bases, with 22 bases between the two germline ends. This CDR3 comprises 16 residues.

The V gene is TRBV28, the J gene TRBJ1-3; D remains unclear. The V gene lost 10 bases and the J gene lost 3 bases, with 22 bases spanning the gap. CDR1 and CDR2 from the germline V gene are MDHEN and SYDVKM. The CDR3 totals 16 residues. The CDR3 region has the DNA TGTGCCAATTCGTTAATAAAGGTGGATTTTGGAAACACCATATATTTT. Encoded protein: CANSLIKVDFGNTIYF. The full variable domain, with the rest looked up from reference TRBV28 and TRBJ1-3, is DVKVTQSSRYLVKRTGEKVFLECVQDMDHENMFWYRQDPGLGLRLIYFSYDVKMKEKGDIPEGYSVSREKKERFSLILESASTNQTSMYLCANSLIKVDFGNTIYFGEGSWLTVV.